This TCR beta chain originates from a study of shared clonotypes between healthy human individuals. General study results and limits: Sequencing depth was expected to influence donor clonotype sharing. Clonotypes shared by all four donors outscored non-shared clonotypes in generation probability.

Of note for this clone: The antigen remains unidentified.

Deep-level settings were used for running the assay. Some clones are missing from TCRdb's copy, which holds only in-frame ones; the method was immunoSEQ multiplex PCR. Of about 1,800,000 clones listed, approximately 95% are singletons. CD45RO-negative CD8 cells positively selected for CCR7 made up the naive population, which excluded terminally differentiated effector memory CD45RA+ cells. Germline V lookup: CDR1 MNHNS, CDR2 SASEGT. Deletions cut 2 bases from V and 1 base from J, with 12 bases between. This CDR3 is built from 15 residues. The TCR sequence derives from a man aged 18 to 29 in good health. The sample taken for sequencing was naive CD8+ T cells sorted from blood. V usage is TRBV6-1 and J usage is TRBJ2-7; D ambiguous. The CDR3 sequence is CASSEPPDVSYEQYF. The CDR3 DNA follows: TGTGCCAGCAGTGAACCCCCGGATGTTTCCTACGAGCAGTACTTC.